This TCR beta chain appears in the sequencing data of a study of blood T cell repertoires in COVID-19. Germline values: CDR1 LNHNV, CDR2 YYDKDF (reference sequence). The CDR3 has 15 residues. The V end was cut by 0 bases, the J end by 5 bases, with 13 bases between. Clones were read by immunoSEQ multiplex PCR, and TCRdb kept only the in-frame ones, dropping some. Here the sample spans 200,000 to 250,000 clones, approximately 80% being singletons. The TCR sequence derives from a woman aged 55-75 years who had recovered from COVID-19. Sequencing was carried out using PBMCs or T cells enriched from blood (not recorded which). The chain couples TRBV15 to TRBJ1-1; D remains unclear. The CDR3 spells CATSREGTRETEAFF. The CDR3 nucleotides read TGTGCCACCAGCAGAGAAGGCACTAGAGAGACTGAAGCTTTCTTT.